This T cell receptor beta chain came from a study of response to subunit inactivated influenza vaccine. Overall study findings and caveats: T cells newly recruited by each seasonal influenza vaccination are few, the authors suggested.

Remarks on this clonotype: Its antigen is undetermined.

TCRdb reprocessed the RT-PCR reads with MiXCR, giving one entry per CDR3 protein. In the table there are roughly 500,000 distinct CDR3 sequences, 16% of which are singletons. V shed 6 bases and J 5 bases; nucleotides not matched to a gene: 12. Germline CDR1 KGHSH, CDR2 LQKENI. The CDR3 spans 15 residues. The receptor's source is a man between 50 and 75 years old who received an inactivated influenza vaccine. The source was CD4+ T cells sorted from PBMCs, collected less than 30 months after vaccination. J is TRBJ2-5 and V is TRBV18; 7 positions agree with TRBD1. CDR3: CASSPRQGERETQYF. The CDR3 nucleotides read TGTGCCAGCTCGCCGCGACAGGGTGAGCGGGAGACCCAGTACTTC.